What follows are 17 T cell receptor beta chains derived from one specimen sequenced in a study of shared clonotypes between healthy human individuals. Sequenced by immunoSEQ multiplex PCR; TCRdb stores in-frame clones only, minus some. This repertoire shows fewer than 3 million clones, 92% found once; its top ten account for 0.3% to 0.4%. Sequenced material: naive CD4+ T cells from PBMCs. The subset here: CD45RA+ positively selected. The receptors come from a man between 18 and 35 years old in good health. Some clones in this sample may be carry-over from other donors' samples.

V is TRBV11-1 and J is TRBJ2-1; TRBD2 aligns across 8 bases. V lost 5 bases to trimming and J lost 5 bases; unmatched junction nucleotides: 11. The germline V gene has CDR1 SGHAT and CDR2 FQDESV (reference sequence). This CDR3 has 16 amino acids. The CDR3 DNA reads as TGTGCCAGCAGCCCAAGGCAGCGGGAGCCTGACAATGAGCAGTTCTTC. It translates to CASSPRQREPDNEQFF.

The V and J genes are TRBV30 and TRBJ2-5; 14 bases align to TRBD2. The better agreement between TRBJ2-7 and the DNA end casts doubt on the J call. This CDR3 is built from 16 residues. CDR1 and CDR2 from the germline V gene are GTSNPN and SVGIG (reference sequence). CDR3 in DNA: TGTGCCTCCACCGGGACTAGCGGGAGAAGAACCTACGAGCAGTACTTC. Encoded protein: CASTGTSGRRTYEQYF.

Notes on this clone: Other DNA sequences in this sample translate to the same CDR3. CDR3 bases: TGTGCCAGCTCAGCGACAGGGAAAGACTATGGCTACACCTTC. This gives the protein CASSATGKDYGYTF. This rearrangement joins TRBV18 to TRBJ1-2, with 7 bases fitting TRBD1. This CDR3 spans 14 amino acids. Germline V lookup: CDR1 KGHSH, CDR2 LQKENI. With V trimmed by 5 bases and J by 3 bases, 6 bases remained unmatched.

The V gene is TRBV14, the J gene TRBJ1-2; no clear D. This CDR3 has 16 residues. Germline V gene data show CDR1 as SGHDN and CDR2 as FVKESK. V lost 2 bases and J lost 6, with 19 bases in between. The CDR3 nucleotides are TGTGCCAGCAGCCAAATCCCCGGACGGACTTTCGATGGCTACACCTTC. This sequence encodes CASSQIPGRTFDGYTF.

This chain connects TRBV5-1 to TRBJ1-1, with D possibly being TRBD1 (5 bases). V was pared by 4 bases and J by 5 bases, with 18 bases between. The V gene's germline CDR1 is SGHRS and CDR2 YFSETQ. The CDR3 is made up of 15 amino acids. CDR3 protein: CASSQAAGVGTEAFF. CDR3 bases: TGCGCCAGCAGCCAAGCCGCGGGGGTAGGAACTGAAGCTTTCTTT.

The rearrangement uses TRBV28 and TRBJ1-2; TRBD1 agrees at 9 bases. The CDR3 sequence is 14 residues long. J was trimmed by 4 bases and V by 4 bases; bases with no gene match: 4. Looked up from germline, CDR1 is MDHEN and CDR2 is SYDVKM. The chain's CDR3 is CASSWTDRGYGYTF. CDR3 sequence (DNA): TGTGCCAGCAGTTGGACGGACAGGGGCTATGGCTACACCTTC.

V gene TRBV28 combines with J gene TRBJ2-5, with TRBD2 identical over 9 bases. Germline V gene lookup returns CDR1 MDHEN and CDR2 SYDVKM. CDR3 size: 15 residues. Germline trimming cut 2 bases from V and 5 bases from J; bases unmatched to any gene: 6. In DNA, the CDR3 is TGTGCCAGCAGTTTACCCCTAGCGGGAAGGGAGACCCAGTACTTC. This gives the protein CASSLPLAGRETQYF.

V gene TRBV5-1 combines with J gene TRBJ2-3; 7 bases fit TRBD2. This CDR3 region has 14 residues. V lost 5 bases to trimming and J lost 2 bases; unmatched junction nucleotides: 5. Germline V gives CDR1 SGHRS, CDR2 YFSETQ. In DNA form, the CDR3 reads TGCGCCAGCAGGATAGCGGGCACCACAGATACGCAGTATTTT. This sequence encodes CASRIAGTTDTQYF.

This clone was seen a single time. The chain joins TRBV18 to TRBJ2-6, with a tentative D call TRBD1 (6 bases). V dropped 1 base and J dropped 0 bases, with 13 bases sitting between them. This CDR3 has 18 amino acids. Germline V gives CDR1 KGHSH, CDR2 LQKENI. The CDR3 here is CASSPLGGSGSGANVLTF. CDR3 in DNA: TGTGCCAGCTCACCACTTGGGGGCTCAGGCTCTGGGGCCAACGTCCTGACTTTC.

This chain connects TRBV19 to TRBJ2-7; D may be TRBD1 or TRBD2 (5 bases each). The CDR3 is 15 residues long. Trimming left V 5 bases short and J 5 bases short, with 19 bases between. Germline CDR1 is LNHDA and CDR2 is SQIVND (reference sequence). The CDR3 bases are TGTGCCAGTAGTCACCTTGGGGGTGTTGTTGACGAGCAGTACTTC. Translated: CASSHLGGVVDEQYF. Full variable domain (outside the CDR3, taken from reference TRBV19 and TRBJ2-7): DGGITQSPKYLFRKEGQNVTLSCEQNLNHDAMYWYRQDPGQGLRLIYYSQIVNDFQKGDIAEGYSVSREKKESFPLTVTSAQKNPTAFYLCASSHLGGVVDEQYFGPGTRLTVT.

This clone came up once. The chain links TRBV19 to TRBJ2-4, with TRBD1 matching 8 bases. The CDR3 has 14 residues. Germline V gives CDR1 LNHDA, CDR2 SQIVND (reference sequence). Trimming removed 6 bases from V and 6 bases from J; junction bases left unmatched: 7. The CDR3 nucleotides read TGTGCCAGTAGCCCGCGGGACAGGCGAAACATTCAGTACTTC. Translation gives CASSPRDRRNIQYF.

In DNA, the CDR3 is TGTGCCAGCAGCCAGCCCAGCGGGAGCCCCTACGAGCAGTACTTC. Protein: CASSQPSGSPYEQYF. The chain links TRBV7-2 to TRBJ2-7, with 8 bases aligning to TRBD2. The CDR3 extends over 15 amino acids. With V trimmed by 5 bases and J by 2 bases, 8 bases remained unmatched. Germline assignment: CDR1 SGHTA and CDR2 FQGNSA. Full variable domain (missing parts from reference TRBV7-2 and TRBJ2-7): GAGVSQSPSNKVTEKGKDVELRCDPISGHTALYWYRQSLGQGLEFLIYFQGNSAPDKSGLPSDRFSAERTGGSVSTLTIQRTQQEDSAVYLCASSQPSGSPYEQYFGPGTRLTVT.

The CDR3 sequence: CAWSVRADEQYF. The DNA for the CDR3 is TGTGCCTGGAGTGTTCGAGCGGACGAGCAGTACTTC. V and J are TRBV30 and TRBJ2-7; TRBD2 might be the D (5 bases). This CDR3 is built from 12 residues. The V gene lost 0 bases and the J gene lost 5 bases, with 8 bases spanning the gap. The V gene's germline CDR1 is GTSNPN and CDR2 SVGIG (reference sequence).

The gene calls are TRBV4-1 and TRBJ2-1, with D perhaps assigned TRBD1 or TRBD2 (5 bases each). Looked up from germline, CDR1 is MGHRA and CDR2 is YSYEKL. The CDR3 spans 16 residues. Between the trimmed V and J ends, which lost 5 bases and 0 bases, there was a span of 14 bases. The CDR3 spells CASSGWDPYSYNEQFF. Here the CDR3 DNA reads TGCGCCAGCAGCGGCTGGGACCCGTACTCCTACAATGAGCAGTTCTTC.

The CDR3 DNA is TGCAGCGCCTATCAGGGCTCGGATACGCAGTATTTT. Its protein product is CSAYQGSDTQYF. The chain links TRBV29-1 to TRBJ2-3; TRBD1 is a possible D gene (5 bases). Looked up from germline, CDR1 is SQVTM and CDR2 is ANQGSEA. V was shortened by 7 bases and J by 6 bases, with 14 bases between the two germline ends. This CDR3 comprises 12 residues.

This chain links TRBV7-9 with TRBJ1-2, with TRBD1 as a possible D gene (6 bases). Trimming removed 5 bases at V and 8 bases at J, with 15 bases between. CDR1 and CDR2 from the germline V gene are SEHNR and FQNEAQ (reference sequence). The CDR3 extends over 13 amino acids. CDR3 sequence reads: CASSPVGGGGYTF. In DNA form, the CDR3 reads TGTGCCAGCAGCCCCGTCGGGGGGGGCGGCTACACCTTC.

The chain couples TRBV9 to TRBJ1-5, with D possibly matching TRBD1 (5 bases). Deletions cut 3 bases from V and 2 bases from J, with 12 bases between. From germline, CDR1 is SGDLS and CDR2 YYNGEE. This CDR3 region has 15 residues. CDR3: CASSAQGGGNQPQHF. The CDR3 DNA is TGTGCCAGCAGCGCCCAGGGAGGGGGCAATCAGCCCCAGCATTTT.